Included here is one T cell receptor (beta chain) sequence, with context. Amplification from RNA transcripts yielded the TCR beta CDR3 regions. Investigators did first-round RT-PCR with HTBI primers, then second-round multiplex PCR. TCRdb reprocessed the multiplex PCR reads with MiXCR, giving one entry per CDR3 protein. The table shows 650,000 to 900,000 distinct CDR3 sequences, with about 44% occurring only once. This specimen belongs to a study of Graves' ophthalmopathy and Graves' hyperthyroidism. The trim removed 5 bases at V and 2 bases at J, leaving 5 bases unmatched. The CDR3 has 15 residues. The V gene's germline CDR1 is SEHNR and CDR2 FQNEAQ (reference sequence).

Material: peripheral blood. The V call is TRBV7-9, the J call TRBJ2-3, with 9 positions matching TRBD2. The receptor comes from an adult man with Graves' ophthalmopathy. CDR3 region: CASSRAGGPTDTQYF. Written as DNA, the CDR3 is TGTGCCAGCAGCCGAGCGGGGGGCCCCACAGATACGCAGTATTTT.